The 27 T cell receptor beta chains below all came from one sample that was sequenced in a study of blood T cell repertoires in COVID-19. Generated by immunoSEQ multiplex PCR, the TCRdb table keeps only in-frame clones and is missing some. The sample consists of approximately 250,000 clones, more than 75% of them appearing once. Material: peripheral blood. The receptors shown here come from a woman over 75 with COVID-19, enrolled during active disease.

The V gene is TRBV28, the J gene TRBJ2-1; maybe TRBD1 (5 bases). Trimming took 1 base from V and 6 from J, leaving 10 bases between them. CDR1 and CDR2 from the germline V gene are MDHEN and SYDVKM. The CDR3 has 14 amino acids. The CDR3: CASSLSQVVNEQFF. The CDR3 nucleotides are TGTGCCAGCAGTTTATCACAGGTGGTCAATGAGCAGTTCTTC.

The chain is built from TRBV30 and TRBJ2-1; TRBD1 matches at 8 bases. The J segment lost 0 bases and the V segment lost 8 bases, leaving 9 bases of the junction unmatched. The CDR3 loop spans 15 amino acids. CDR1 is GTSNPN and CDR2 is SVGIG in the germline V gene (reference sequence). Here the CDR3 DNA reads TGTGCCAGACGGGAAACAGGGGGCTCCTACAATGAGCAGTTCTTC. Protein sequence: CARRETGGSYNEQFF.

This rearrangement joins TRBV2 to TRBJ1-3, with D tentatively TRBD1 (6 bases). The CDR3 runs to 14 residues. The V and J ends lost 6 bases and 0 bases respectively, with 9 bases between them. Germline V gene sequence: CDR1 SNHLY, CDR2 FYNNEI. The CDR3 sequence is CASRGGGSGNTIYF. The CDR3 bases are TGTGCCAGCAGGGGAGGGGGCTCTGGAAACACCATATATTTT.

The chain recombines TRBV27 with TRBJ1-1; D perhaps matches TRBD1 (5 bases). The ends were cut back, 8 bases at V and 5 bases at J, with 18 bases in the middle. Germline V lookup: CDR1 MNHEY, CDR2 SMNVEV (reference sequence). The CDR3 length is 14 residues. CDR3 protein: CASGGWGVSTEAFF. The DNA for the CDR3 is TGTGCCAGCGGGGGGTGGGGGGTCTCGACTGAAGCTTTCTTT.

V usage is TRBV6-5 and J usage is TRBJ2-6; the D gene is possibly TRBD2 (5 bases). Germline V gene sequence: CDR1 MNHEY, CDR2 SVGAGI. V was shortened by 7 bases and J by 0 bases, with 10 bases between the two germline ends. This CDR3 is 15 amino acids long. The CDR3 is CASTSEGSGANVLTF. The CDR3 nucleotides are TGTGCCAGCACCTCAGAGGGCTCTGGGGCCAACGTCCTGACTTTC.

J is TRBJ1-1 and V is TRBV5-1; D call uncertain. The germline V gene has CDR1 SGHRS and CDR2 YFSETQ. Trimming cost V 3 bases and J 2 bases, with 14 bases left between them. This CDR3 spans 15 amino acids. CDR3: CASSSSPTTNTEAFF. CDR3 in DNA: TGCGCCAGCAGCTCCTCCCCTACTACTAACACTGAAGCTTTCTTT.

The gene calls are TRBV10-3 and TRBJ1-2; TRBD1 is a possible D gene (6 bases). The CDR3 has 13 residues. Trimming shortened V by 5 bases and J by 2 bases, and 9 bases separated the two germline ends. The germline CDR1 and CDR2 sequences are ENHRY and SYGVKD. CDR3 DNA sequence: TGTGCCATCAGTTTACAGGGAAACTATGGCTACACCTTC. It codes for CAISLQGNYGYTF.

The CDR3 nucleotides read TGTGCCAGCAGTTTAGGACAGGGGAACTATGGCTACACCTTC. It translates to CASSLGQGNYGYTF. The V and J genes are TRBV28 and TRBJ1-2, with 9 bases that match TRBD1. Germline V CDR1 and CDR2: MDHEN, SYDVKM. This CDR3 comprises 14 residues. V shed 2 bases and J 2 bases; nucleotides not matched to a gene: 0.

The CDR3 here is CASSFGTNTGELFF. The CDR3, as DNA: TGCGCCAGCAGCTTTGGCACGAACACCGGGGAGCTGTTTTTT. This chain connects TRBV5-1 to TRBJ2-2; D is unclear. This CDR3 has 14 residues. Germline CDR1 and CDR2: SGHRS and YFSETQ. Trimming removed 2 bases at V and 0 bases at J, with 5 bases between.

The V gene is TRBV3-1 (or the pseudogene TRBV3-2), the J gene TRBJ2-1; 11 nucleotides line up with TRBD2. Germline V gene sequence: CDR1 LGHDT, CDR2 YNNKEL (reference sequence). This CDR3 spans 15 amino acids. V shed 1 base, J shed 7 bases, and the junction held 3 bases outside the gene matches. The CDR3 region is CASSQGRLAGNEQFF. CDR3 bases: TGTGCCAGCAGCCAAGGTCGACTAGCGGGGAATGAGCAGTTCTTC.

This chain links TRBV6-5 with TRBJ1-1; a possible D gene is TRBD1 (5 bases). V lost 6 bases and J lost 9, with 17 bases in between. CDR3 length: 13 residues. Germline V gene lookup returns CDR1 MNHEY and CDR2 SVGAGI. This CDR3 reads CASRDPGLFQAFF. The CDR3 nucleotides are TGTGCCAGCAGAGACCCGGGACTGTTTCAAGCTTTCTTT.

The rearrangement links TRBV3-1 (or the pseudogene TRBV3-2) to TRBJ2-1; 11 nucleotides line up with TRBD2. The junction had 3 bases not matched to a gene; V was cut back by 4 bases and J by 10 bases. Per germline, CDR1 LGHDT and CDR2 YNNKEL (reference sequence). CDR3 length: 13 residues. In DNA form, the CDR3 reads TGTGCCAGCAGCCCCACTAGCGGGAGCGAGCAGTTCTTC. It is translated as CASSPTSGSEQFF.

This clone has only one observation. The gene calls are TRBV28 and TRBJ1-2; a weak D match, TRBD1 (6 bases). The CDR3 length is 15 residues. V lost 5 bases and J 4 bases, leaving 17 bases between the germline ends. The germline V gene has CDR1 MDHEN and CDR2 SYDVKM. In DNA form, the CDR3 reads TGTGCCAGCAGTCCCACCCCGACAGGAGGCTATGGCTACACCTTC. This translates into CASSPTPTGGYGYTF.

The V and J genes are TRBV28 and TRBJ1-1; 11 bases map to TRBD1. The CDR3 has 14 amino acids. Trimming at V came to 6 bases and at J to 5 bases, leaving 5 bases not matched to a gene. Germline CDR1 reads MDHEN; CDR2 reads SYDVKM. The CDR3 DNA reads TGTGCCAGCAGGTCGGGACAGGGGGATACTGAAGCTTTCTTT. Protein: CASRSGQGDTEAFF.

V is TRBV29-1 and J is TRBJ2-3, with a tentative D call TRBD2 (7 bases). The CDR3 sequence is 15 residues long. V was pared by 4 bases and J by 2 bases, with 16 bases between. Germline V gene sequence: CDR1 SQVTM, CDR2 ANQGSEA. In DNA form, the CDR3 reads TGCAGCGTTGGGCCTTCTGGGGGGGCCACAGATACGCAGTATTTT. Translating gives CSVGPSGGATDTQYF.

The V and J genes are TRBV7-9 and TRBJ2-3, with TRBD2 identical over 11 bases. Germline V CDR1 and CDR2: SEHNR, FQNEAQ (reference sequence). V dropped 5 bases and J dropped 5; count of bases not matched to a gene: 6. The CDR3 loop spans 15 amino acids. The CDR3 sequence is CASSPKLAGVDTQYF. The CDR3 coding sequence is TGTGCCAGCAGCCCGAAACTAGCGGGGGTAGATACGCAGTATTTT.

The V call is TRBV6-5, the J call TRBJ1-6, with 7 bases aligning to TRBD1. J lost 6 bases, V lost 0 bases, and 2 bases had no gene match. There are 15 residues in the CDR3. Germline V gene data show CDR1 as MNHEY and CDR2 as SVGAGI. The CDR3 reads CASSYSGTANSPLHF. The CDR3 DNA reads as TGTGCCAGCAGTTACTCCGGGACAGCTAATTCACCCCTCCACTTT.

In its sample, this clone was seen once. DNA of the CDR3: TGTGCCAGTAGCTACTCCGGGACAGGGGAGCAGTACTTC. Protein product: CASSYSGTGEQYF. V gene TRBV19 combines with J gene TRBJ2-7; 9 nucleotides line up with TRBD1. The J segment lost 7 bases and the V segment lost 6 bases, leaving 7 bases of the junction unmatched. From germline, CDR1 is LNHDA and CDR2 SQIVND (reference sequence). The CDR3 is made up of 13 amino acids. The full variable domain, its missing parts supplied by reference TRBV19 and TRBJ2-7, is DGGITQSPKYLFRKEGQNVTLSCEQNLNHDAMYWYRQDPGQGLRLIYYSQIVNDFQKGDIAEGYSVSREKKESFPLTVTSAQKNPTAFYLCASSYSGTGEQYFGPGTRLTVT.

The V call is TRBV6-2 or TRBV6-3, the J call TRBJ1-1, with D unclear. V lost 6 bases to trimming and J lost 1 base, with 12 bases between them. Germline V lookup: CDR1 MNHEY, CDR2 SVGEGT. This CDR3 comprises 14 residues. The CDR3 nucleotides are TGTGCCAGCAGCACCGGGAGCAAGAACACTGAAGCTTTCTTT. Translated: CASSTGSKNTEAFF.

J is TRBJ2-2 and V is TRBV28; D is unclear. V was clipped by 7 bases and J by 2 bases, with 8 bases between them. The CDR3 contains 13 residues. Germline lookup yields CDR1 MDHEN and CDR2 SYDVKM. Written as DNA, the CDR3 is TGTGCCAGCATCATGTCCAACACCGGGGAGCTGTTTTTT. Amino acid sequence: CASIMSNTGELFF.

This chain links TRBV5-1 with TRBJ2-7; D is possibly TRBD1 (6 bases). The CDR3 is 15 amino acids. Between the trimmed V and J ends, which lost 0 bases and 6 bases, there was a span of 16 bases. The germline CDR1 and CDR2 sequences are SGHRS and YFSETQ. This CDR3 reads CASSLARQARGEQYF. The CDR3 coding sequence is TGCGCCAGCAGCTTGGCGCGACAGGCCAGGGGCGAGCAGTACTTC.

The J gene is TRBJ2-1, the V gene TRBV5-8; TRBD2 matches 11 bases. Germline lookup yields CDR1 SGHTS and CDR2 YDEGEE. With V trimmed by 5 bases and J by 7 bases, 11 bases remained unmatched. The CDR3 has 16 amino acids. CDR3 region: CASSSLAGGVVNEQFF. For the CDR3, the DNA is TGTGCCAGCAGTTCGCTAGCGGGGGGTGTGGTTAATGAGCAGTTCTTC.

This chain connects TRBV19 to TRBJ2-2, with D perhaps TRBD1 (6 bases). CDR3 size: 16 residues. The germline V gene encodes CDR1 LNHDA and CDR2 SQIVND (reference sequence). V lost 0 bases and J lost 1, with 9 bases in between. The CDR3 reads CASSIDRGRNTGELFF. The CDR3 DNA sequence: TGTGCCAGTAGTATAGATAGGGGGAGGAACACCGGGGAGCTGTTTTTT.

The CDR3 protein is CASSTGTGNNSPLHF. DNA for the CDR3: TGTGCCAGTAGTACTGGGACAGGGAACAATTCACCCCTCCACTTT. The V call is TRBV19, the J call TRBJ1-6; 9 bases match TRBD1. The V gene's germline CDR1 is LNHDA and CDR2 SQIVND (reference sequence). The CDR3 loop spans 15 amino acids. The V segment lost 4 bases and the J segment 7 bases; nucleotides outside the gene matches: 5. Drawing the rest from reference TRBV19 and TRBJ1-6, the complete variable domain is DGGITQSPKYLFRKEGQNVTLSCEQNLNHDAMYWYRQDPGQGLRLIYYSQIVNDFQKGDIAEGYSVSREKKESFPLTVTSAQKNPTAFYLCASSTGTGNNSPLHFGNGTRLTVT.

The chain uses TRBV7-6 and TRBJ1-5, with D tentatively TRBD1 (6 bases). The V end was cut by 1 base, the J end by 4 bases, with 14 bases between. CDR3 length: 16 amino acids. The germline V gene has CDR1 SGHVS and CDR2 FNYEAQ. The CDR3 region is CASSLGSGQKNQPQHF. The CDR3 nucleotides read TGTGCCAGCAGCTTAGGTTCCGGACAGAAGAATCAGCCCCAGCATTTT. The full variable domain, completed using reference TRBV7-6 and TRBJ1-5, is GAGVSQSPRYKVTKRGQDVALRCDPISGHVSLYWYRQALGQGPEFLTYFNYEAQQDKSGLPNDRFSAERPEGSISTLTIQRTEQRDSAMYRCASSLGSGQKNQPQHFGDGTRLSIL.

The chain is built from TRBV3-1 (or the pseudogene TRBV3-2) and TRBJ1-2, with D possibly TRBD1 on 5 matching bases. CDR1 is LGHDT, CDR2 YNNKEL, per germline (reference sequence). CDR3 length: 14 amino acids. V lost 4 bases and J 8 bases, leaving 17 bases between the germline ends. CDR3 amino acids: CASSLGVGGRGYTF. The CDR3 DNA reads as TGTGCCAGCAGCCTCGGTGTGGGGGGACGGGGCTACACCTTC.

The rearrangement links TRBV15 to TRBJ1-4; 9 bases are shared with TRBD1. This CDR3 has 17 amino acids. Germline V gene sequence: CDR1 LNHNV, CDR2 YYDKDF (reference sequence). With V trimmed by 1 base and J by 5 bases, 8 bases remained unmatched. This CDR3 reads CATSRGTRTGVNEKLFF. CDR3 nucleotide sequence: TGTGCCACCAGCAGAGGTACTAGGACAGGGGTAAATGAAAAACTGTTTTTT.